This TCR beta chain was retrieved from a study of blood T cell repertoires in COVID-19. At the level of the study: Sources were T cells, B-cell-depleted T cells, or PBMCs; the material itself was cDNA or gDNA.

This CDR3 has 17 amino acids. V gave up 5 bases and J gave up 1 base; unmatched junction bases: 14. Germline CDR1 and CDR2: SGHDT and YYEEEE. This table comes from immunoSEQ multiplex PCR, and its TCRdb copy is limited to in-frame clones, with some not included. The data show 130,000 or so clones, with about 87% seen just once and 2.5% to 3% held by the top ten. The chain carries TRBV5-6 and TRBJ1-1; 7 bases agree with TRBD1. Sequencing was carried out using peripheral blood. This clonotype originated in a human donor with COVID-19, enrolled during active disease. The donor label of this sample is uncertain. CDR3 in DNA: TGTGCCAGCAGTCAACGAATCACCGGGACAGAGAACACTGAAGCTTTCTTT. Translation gives CASSQRITGTENTEAFF.